This T cell receptor (beta chain) originates from a study of blood T cell repertoires in COVID-19. Whole-study context: Whether acute or convalescent, the COVID-19 samples came from the United States, Italy and Spain. From T cells, B-cell-depleted T cells, or PBMCs came the material, which was cDNA or gDNA.

CDR3 length: 13 amino acids. V was pared by 4 bases and J by 6 bases, with 11 bases between. CDR1 and CDR2 (germline): SGHRS, YFSETQ. Original analysis: Quantification of nucleated cells was approximated via reference gene primer amplification. TCRdb's copy holds only in-frame clones and misses some; the assay was immunoSEQ multiplex PCR. The V and J calls and clone size were taken over from that table, and D and trimming were inferred from the DNA. Of around 150,000 clones listed, more than 80% are singletons. Sequenced: peripheral blood. The chain recombines TRBV5-1 with TRBJ2-4; the D gene is possibly TRBD2 (5 bases). This receptor was obtained from a woman aged 80 or over in a cohort sampled during active or convalescent COVID-19. The CDR3, as DNA: TGCGCCAGCAGCACTGACGAGGGAAACATTCAGTACTTC. Translating it yields CASSTDEGNIQYF.